The source of this T cell receptor beta chain is a study of blood T cell repertoires in COVID-19. Whole-study context: Italy, Spain and the United States were the sources of the convalescent and acute COVID-19 samples.

Authors' processing steps: From reference gene primer amplification, estimates of nucleated cell counts were derived. The assay was immunoSEQ multiplex PCR, and TCRdb's table has in-frame clones only and misses some. That table is the source of V, J and clone size, and D and trimming were worked out from the DNA. Among about 190,000 clones listed, about 90% were seen once. From germline, CDR1 is SEHNR and CDR2 FQNEAQ (reference sequence). The length of the CDR3 is 15 residues. V was shortened by 5 bases and J by 4 bases, with 14 bases between the two germline ends. This TCR derives from a man aged 50 or older with acute or convalescent COVID-19. The V and J genes are TRBV7-9 and TRBJ2-2; D is undetermined. Sequencing was performed on peripheral blood. The CDR3 spells CASSQRDTLTGELFF. The CDR3 DNA follows: TGTGCCAGCAGCCAAAGAGACACCCTCACCGGGGAGCTGTTTTTT. Looking up the rest from reference TRBV7-9 and TRBJ2-2 gives the full variable domain: DTGVSQNPRHKITKRGQNVTFRCDPISEHNRLYWYRQTLGQGPEFLTYFQNEAQLEKSRLLSDRFSAERPKGSFSTLEIQRTEQGDSAMYLCASSQRDTLTGELFFGEGSRLTVL.